The clone carrying this TCR beta chain has ten or more counts. Antigen unknown. This sample stems from a study of neurological immune-mediated disorders. The study, taken as a whole, reports: The absence of any CDR3 amino acid sequence shared by expanded clones across subjects suggests that repertoires were private in all groups.

TCRdb redid the calling of the 5' RACE reads with MiXCR, one entry per CDR3 protein. The sample gives about 120,000 distinct CDR3 sequences, about 3.4% of which show up once; 1% to 1.5% is in the top ten. Germline V gene data show CDR1 as LNHNV and CDR2 as YYDKDF (reference sequence). The CDR3 is 15 residues long. Trimming shortened V by 1 base and J by 8 bases, and 14 bases separated the two germline ends. Sequenced: PBMCs. The chain has TRBV15 and TRBJ1-4; the D is unclear. The receptor's source is a woman aged 30 to 39 with multiple sclerosis. CDR3 loop: CATSRVGRVGEKLFF. The CDR3 region has the DNA TGTGCCACCAGCAGAGTCGGGAGGGTCGGGGAAAAACTGTTTTTT.